This TCR beta chain comes out of a study of blood T cell repertoires in COVID-19. Across the whole study: From T cells, B-cell-depleted T cells, or PBMCs came the material, which was cDNA or gDNA.

Germline assignment: CDR1 SNHLY and CDR2 FYNNEI. V lost 7 bases and J lost 4; bases outside the gene matches: 6. The CDR3 extends over 13 amino acids. Sequencing was performed with immunoSEQ multiplex PCR; in TCRdb, only in-frame clones are kept and a portion is missing. The sample comprises just over 150,000 clones, over 75% of which are singletons, and approximately 7% rests with the top ten. The TCR originated in a woman between 50 and 59 years old who had recovered from COVID-19. Sequencing was performed on PBMCs or T cells enriched from blood (not recorded which). The chain combines TRBV2 with TRBJ1-1; 7 positions match TRBD1. The chain's CDR3 is CASILNRGTEAFF. The CDR3 DNA reads TGTGCCAGCATTCTAAACAGGGGCACTGAAGCTTTCTTT.